Each of the 20 T cell receptor beta chains below was sequenced from the same sample in a study of blood T cells in healthy people across ages. Sample-barcoded 5' priming and a J-beta primer mix drove a second PCR of roughly 6 to 12 cycles. TCRdb ran MiXCR on the 5' RACE reads and lists one entry per CDR3 protein. The table has around 990,000 distinct CDR3 sequences, around 25% seen once; the top ten hold less than 0.75%. These sequences were also reported in another study, on T cells of mothers and their children.

Sequenced material: blood. Receptors originate from a girl aged 2 to 9 in good health.

This clonotype was observed a few times. This chain uses TRBV12-3 or TRBV12-4 with TRBJ1-1, with D tentatively TRBD1 (6 bases). There are 16 residues in the CDR3. Trimming took off 6 bases at V and 1 base at J, with 18 bases between the two ends. The CDR3 region is CASSKPTGSSNTEAFF. In DNA form, the CDR3 reads TGTGCCAGCAGCAAACCGACAGGAAGTTCGAACACTGAAGCTTTCTTT.

The genes are TRBV12-5 and TRBJ1-3; possibly TRBD1 for D (6 bases). The germline V and J ends were trimmed by 1 base and 0 bases, with 16 bases remaining between them. The CDR3 consists of 18 residues. Per the germline V gene, CDR1 is LGHNT and CDR2 is FRNRAP. The CDR3 spells CASGLALGQIFSGNTIYF. In DNA, the CDR3 is TGTGCTAGTGGTTTGGCCCTCGGACAGATCTTCTCTGGAAACACCATATATTTT. The complete variable domain, with remaining parts taken from reference TRBV12-5 and TRBJ1-3, reads DARVTQTPRHKVTEMGQEVTMRCQPILGHNTVFWYRQTMMQGLELLAYFRNRAPLDDSGMPKDRFSAEMPDATLATLKIQPSEPRDSAVYFCASGLALGQIFSGNTIYFGEGSWLTVV.

This clonotype was observed a handful of times. V and J are TRBV29-1 and TRBJ2-1; D perhaps matches TRBD2 (6 bases). The assigned J gene may be wrong: the sequence end matches TRBJ2-5 better. There are 13 residues in the CDR3. Germline loops: CDR1 SQVTM, CDR2 ANQGSEA. The CDR3 nucleotides read TGCAGCGTGATGACGGGGGATTGGGAGACCCAGTACTTC. Encoded protein: CSVMTGDWETQYF.

This clonotype was seen more than once but under ten times. This rearrangement joins TRBV28 to TRBJ1-6, with TRBD1 as a possible D gene (6 bases). Per the germline V gene, CDR1 is MDHEN and CDR2 is SYDVKM. The ends were cut back, 4 bases at V and 4 bases at J, with 14 bases in the middle. This CDR3 comprises 16 residues. The CDR3 DNA sequence: TGTGCCAGCAGTTCCCCTGACAGGAGGTATAATTCACCCCTCCACTTT. Its protein product is CASSSPDRRYNSPLHF.

This clonotype was counted at least ten times. The chain carries TRBV7-2 and TRBJ2-5; 9 positions match TRBD1. The germline CDR1 and CDR2 sequences are SGHTA and FQGNSA. The CDR3 runs to 16 residues. V was pared by 0 bases and J by 6 bases, with 8 bases of the junction left unmatched. CDR3 nucleotides: TGTGCCAGCAGCTTAGCCTACAGGGGGCGCCGACAGACCCAGTACTTC. Amino acids: CASSLAYRGRRQTQYF.

The chain recombines TRBV9 with TRBJ2-5, with 8 bases fitting TRBD2. The J call may be in error: the DNA end matches TRBJ2-7 better. The germline CDR1 and CDR2 sequences are SGDLS and YYNGEE. CDR3 length equals 16 residues. This chain's CDR3 is CASSVAPGGASYEQYF. In DNA, the CDR3 is TGTGCCAGCAGCGTAGCCCCGGGGGGGGCTTCCTACGAGCAGTACTTC.

This clonotype was seen a handful of times. V usage is TRBV5-6 and J usage is TRBJ2-5; D ambiguous. The CDR3 loop spans 16 amino acids. Germline loops: CDR1 SGHDT, CDR2 YYEEEE. V gave up 4 bases and J gave up 3 bases, with 19 bases separating them. The CDR3 DNA sequence: TGTGCCAGCAGCCAAGGCACGGGCGGATGGAAAGAGACCCAGTACTTC. As protein: CASSQGTGGWKETQYF. The complete variable domain, with remaining parts taken from reference TRBV5-6 and TRBJ2-5, reads DAGVTQSPTHLIKTRGQQVTLRCSPKSGHDTVSWYQQALGQGPQFIFQYYEEEERQRGNFPDRFSGHQFPNYSSELNVNALLLGDSALYLCASSQGTGGWKETQYFGPGTRLLVL.

This rearrangement joins TRBV6-1 to TRBJ2-5; possible D gene TRBD2, 5 bases. This CDR3 is built from 17 residues. V lost 4 bases and J lost 2, with 20 bases in between. Germline V gene lookup returns CDR1 MNHNS and CDR2 SASEGT. CDR3 in amino acids: CASSVKVDYTLQETQYF. In DNA form, the CDR3 reads TGTGCCAGCAGTGTAAAGGTAGACTACACTTTACAAGAGACCCAGTACTTC.

The CDR3: CASSVVGGNGELFF. The CDR3 coding sequence is TGTGCCAGCAGCGTAGTAGGGGGCAACGGGGAGCTGTTTTTT. The J gene is TRBJ2-2, the V gene TRBV9, with 7 bases aligning to TRBD1. This CDR3 has 14 residues. The V segment lost 0 bases and the J segment 7 bases; nucleotides outside the gene matches: 3. Germline V gene sequence: CDR1 SGDLS, CDR2 YYNGEE. Variable domain in full (rest from reference TRBV9 and TRBJ2-2): DSGVTQTPKHLITATGQRVTLRCSPRSGDLSVYWYQQSLDQGLQFLIQYYNGEERAKGNILERFSAQQFPDLHSELNLSSLELGDSALYFCASSVVGGNGELFFGEGSRLTVL.

About this clonotype: A junction boundary mismatches the germline segment, possibly from a read error. The rearrangement uses TRBV2 and TRBJ1-1; D not certain. This CDR3 region has 15 residues. Germline CDR1 SNHLY, CDR2 FYNNEI. The CDR3 coding sequence is TGCGCCAGCAGTGAGGGTCCTCTTGGGAACACTGAAGCTTTCTTT. It is translated as CASSEGPLGNTEAFF.

The chain joins TRBV9 to TRBJ2-7; D is possibly TRBD2 (5 bases). Between the trimmed V and J ends, which lost 0 bases and 3 bases, there was a span of 7 bases. There are 13 residues in the CDR3. Germline CDR1 is SGDLS and CDR2 is YYNGEE. The CDR3 reads CASSVAGDYEQYF. The DNA for the CDR3 is TGTGCCAGCAGCGTAGCCGGGGACTACGAGCAGTACTTC.

The V and J genes are TRBV20-1 and TRBJ2-1; D may be TRBD2 (5 bases). Between the trimmed V and J ends, which lost 6 bases and 5 bases, there was a span of 20 bases. Germline V gives CDR1 DFQATT, CDR2 SNEGSKA (reference sequence). This CDR3 has 15 amino acids. The CDR3 DNA sequence: TGCAGTGCGACCGTGACTACGACCGTTAACAATGAGCAGTTCTTC. Translated: CSATVTTTVNNEQFF.

V usage is TRBV19 and J usage is TRBJ2-5; possibly TRBD1 for D (5 bases). Trimming cost V 5 bases and J 0 bases, with 10 bases left between them. The germline V gene encodes CDR1 LNHDA and CDR2 SQIVND (reference sequence). The CDR3 spans 14 residues. Here the CDR3 DNA reads TGTGCCAGTAGTCCGCAGGACAACCAAGAGACCCAGTACTTC. It specifies CASSPQDNQETQYF.

This clonotype was recorded a few times. The chain has TRBV27 and TRBJ2-3; no clear D gene. Germline CDR1 reads MNHEY; CDR2 reads SMNVEV (reference sequence). V shed 4 bases and J shed 1 base, with 15 bases lying between them. The CDR3 covers 16 residues. The CDR3 is CASSSPREGGTDTQYF. CDR3 in DNA: TGTGCCAGCAGTTCCCCACGCGAAGGTGGCACAGATACGCAGTATTTT.

As DNA, the CDR3 is TGTGCCAACTCACCTCGGCTAAAGCAAGAGACCCAGTACTTC. It is translated as CANSPRLKQETQYF. The chain uses TRBV7-9 and TRBJ2-5; D not resolved. CDR1 and CDR2 (germline): SEHNR, FQNEAQ (reference sequence). The CDR3 runs to 14 residues. V lost 10 bases and J 2 bases, leaving 17 bases between the germline ends.

The V gene is TRBV5-1, the J gene TRBJ2-5; D unresolved. The DNA matches TRBJ2-1 better at its end, which makes the J call doubtful. Germline CDR1 SGHRS, CDR2 YFSETQ. The CDR3 length is 13 residues. This CDR3 reads CASSLARMDEQFF. CDR3 in DNA: TGCGCCAGCAGCTTGGCCCGGATGGATGAGCAGTTCTTC.

The chain combines TRBV25-1 with TRBJ2-1; D could derive from TRBD1 or TRBD2 (5 bases each). The CDR3 is made up of 15 amino acids. The V gene lost 6 bases and the J gene lost 8 bases, with 20 bases spanning the gap. Germline V lookup: CDR1 MGHDK, CDR2 SYGVNS. DNA for the CDR3: TGTGCCAGCAGACCAGAGGGGTGGGATTGGGATGAGCAGTTCTTC. Encoded protein: CASRPEGWDWDEQFF.

This clonotype was seen only a few times. This chain connects TRBV5-1 to TRBJ2-7; no firm D call. Per the germline V gene, CDR1 is SGHRS and CDR2 is YFSETQ. Trimming cost V 2 bases and J 1 base, with 13 bases left between them. The CDR3 runs 15 residues. The DNA of the CDR3 is TGCGCCAGCAGCTTAAATTACGACTGGTCCTACGAGCAGTACTTC. This sequence encodes CASSLNYDWSYEQYF.

The chain uses TRBV12-5 and TRBJ2-3; no definite D call. The CDR3 is 13 residues long. The V end lost 8 bases, the J end lost 0 bases, and 9 bases lay between the germline ends. Germline values: CDR1 LGHNT, CDR2 FRNRAP. The CDR3 DNA follows: TGTGCTAGTTCGAACCCGAGCACAGATACGCAGTATTTT. Protein sequence: CASSNPSTDTQYF.

The rearrangement uses TRBV7-2 and TRBJ2-2; D is perhaps TRBD1 (5 bases). V lost 1 base and J 4 bases, leaving 19 bases between the germline ends. Germline CDR1 and CDR2: SGHTA and FQGNSA. This CDR3 is built from 18 residues. The CDR3 sequence is CASSLVWTTKGITGELFF. CDR3 coding DNA: TGTGCCAGCAGCTTAGTGTGGACAACAAAGGGGATCACCGGGGAGCTGTTTTTT.